The present TCR beta chain was sequenced within a study of shared clonotypes between healthy human individuals. The overall study: Serving as donors were two women and three men, whose ages spanned 18 to 49. Used for every donor were three CD4 naive, three CD4 memory, two CD8 naive and one CD8 memory plate.

Sorted-subset replicate PCRs used about 190 ng of genomic DNA. This amount corresponded to about 30,000 T cell genomes. Some clones are missing from TCRdb's copy, which holds only in-frame ones; the method was immunoSEQ multiplex PCR. The sample lists fewer than 400,000 clones; 74% were seen once. V was shortened by 5 bases and J by 5 bases, with 13 bases between the two germline ends. The length of the CDR3 is 13 residues. Germline assignment: CDR1 SGDLS and CDR2 YYNGEE. Sequencing used memory CD4+ T cells sorted from blood. The sample's subset: CD45RA-negative fraction. The TCR sequence derives from a man younger than 45 in good health. The chain joins TRBV9 to TRBJ1-1; no clear D gene. This CDR3 is CASRAPSGTEAFF. In DNA form, the CDR3 reads TGTGCCAGCAGGGCCCCCTCGGGGACTGAAGCTTTCTTT.